These 20 T cell receptor beta chains share one sample of origin, sequenced in a study of blood T cell repertoires in COVID-19. Some clones are missing from TCRdb's copy, which holds only in-frame ones; the method was immunoSEQ multiplex PCR. The sample yields around 130,000 clones, approximately 78% seen once. Sequencing was done on a sample of peripheral blood. The receptors were gathered from an elderly woman with acute or convalescent COVID-19.

The chain employs TRBV18 and TRBJ2-7, with D possibly being TRBD1 (5 bases). In germline, CDR1 is KGHSH, CDR2 LQKENI. The V end lost 1 base, the J end lost 4 bases, and 20 bases lay between the germline ends. CDR3 size: 17 residues. The CDR3 sequence is CASSPQNPDTGWYEQYF. The CDR3 DNA is TGTGCCAGCTCACCACAGAACCCGGACACCGGGTGGTACGAGCAGTACTTC.

This chain links TRBV19 with TRBJ2-5; 10 nucleotides agree with TRBD1. Per germline, CDR1 LNHDA and CDR2 SQIVND (reference sequence). The CDR3 covers 15 residues. The J segment lost 6 bases and the V segment lost 3 bases, leaving 7 bases of the junction unmatched. The CDR3 nucleotides are TGTGCCAGTAGTATGTCGGGACAGGGGTCCAAGACCCAGTACTTC. Protein sequence: CASSMSGQGSKTQYF. The full variable domain, completed using reference TRBV19 and TRBJ2-5, is DGGITQSPKYLFRKEGQNVTLSCEQNLNHDAMYWYRQDPGQGLRLIYYSQIVNDFQKGDIAEGYSVSREKKESFPLTVTSAQKNPTAFYLCASSMSGQGSKTQYFGPGTRLLVL.

This chain links TRBV6-6 with TRBJ2-3; 8 positions match TRBD2. CDR3 length: 15 residues. V gave up 0 bases and J gave up 2 bases; unmatched junction bases: 1. Per germline, CDR1 MNHNY and CDR2 SVGAGI (reference sequence). In DNA, the CDR3 is TGTGCCAGCAGTTACTCGGGACTAGTCACAGATACGCAGTATTTT. Residues: CASSYSGLVTDTQYF.

This sequence joins TRBV27 and TRBJ1-6; D is unclear. The CDR3 has 16 residues. Looked up from germline, CDR1 is MNHEY and CDR2 is SMNVEV (reference sequence). Trimming removed 0 bases from V and 6 bases from J, with 12 bases in between. The CDR3 loop is CASSLSRGGSNSPLHF. Written as DNA, the CDR3 is TGTGCCAGCAGTTTATCCCGCGGCGGCAGTAATTCACCCCTCCACTTT.

V is TRBV9 and J is TRBJ2-5; no clear D gene. V was trimmed by 0 bases and J by 3 bases, leaving 9 bases between them. This CDR3 has 14 residues. Germline CDR1 SGDLS, CDR2 YYNGEE. CDR3 loop: CASSVASSEETQYF. CDR3 coding DNA: TGTGCCAGCAGCGTAGCTTCCAGCGAAGAGACCCAGTACTTC.

The rearrangement uses TRBV2 and TRBJ2-2; 7 positions match TRBD1. CDR3 length: 13 residues. V trimming: 4 bases; J trimming: 7 bases; junction bases outside the gene matches: 3. Germline values: CDR1 SNHLY, CDR2 FYNNEI. CDR3 in amino acids: CASSGQGRGELFF. The CDR3, as DNA: TGTGCCAGCAGTGGACAGGGACGCGGGGAGCTGTTTTTT.

J is TRBJ2-1 and V is TRBV28, with 14 positions matching TRBD2. The CDR3 is 16 amino acids. J gave up 5 bases and V 5 bases, and 5 bases lay outside the gene matches. The germline V gene encodes CDR1 MDHEN and CDR2 SYDVKM. CDR3 nucleotides: TGTGCCAGCAGTCTAGCGGGACTAGCGGGGGACAATGAGCAGTTCTTC. It yields the protein CASSLAGLAGDNEQFF.

The chain is built from TRBV6-5 and TRBJ2-7; 7 bases line up with TRBD1. Germline CDR1 is MNHEY and CDR2 is SVGAGI. Germline trimming cut 0 bases from V and 1 base from J; bases unmatched to any gene: 0. CDR3 size: 14 residues. The CDR3 reads CASSYSRGSYEQYF. In nucleotides, the CDR3 is TGTGCCAGCAGTTACTCCAGGGGGTCCTACGAGCAGTACTTC.

The V and J genes are TRBV10-3 and TRBJ1-2; the D is unclear. Germline-derived CDR1 and CDR2 are ENHRY and SYGVKD. The CDR3 is 13 residues long. V was shortened by 3 bases and J by 10 bases, with 15 bases between the two germline ends. The CDR3 DNA reads as TGTGCCATCAGTGATGGGCAGACTACCGCCTACACCTTC. This translates into CAISDGQTTAYTF.

The chain recombines TRBV27 with TRBJ1-6; maybe TRBD1 (5 bases). With 5 bases removed from V and 10 bases from J, the gap between germline ends came to 15 bases. There are 14 residues in the CDR3. Germline loops: CDR1 MNHEY, CDR2 SMNVEV (reference sequence). In nucleotides, the CDR3 is TGTGCCAGCAGTCCCCGGGGGGTGGAATCACCCCTCCACTTT. This codes for CASSPRGVESPLHF.

The chain couples TRBV6-5 to TRBJ1-5; no clear D. Per the germline V gene, CDR1 is MNHEY and CDR2 is SVGAGI. With 6 bases removed from V and 3 bases from J, the gap between germline ends came to 6 bases. The CDR3 extends over 12 amino acids. The CDR3 DNA sequence: TGTGCCAGCAGACACTACAATCAGCCCCAGCATTTT. Amino acids: CASRHYNQPQHF.

The V gene is TRBV18, the J gene TRBJ2-7; D is possibly TRBD1 (6 bases). CDR1 is KGHSH, CDR2 LQKENI, per germline. The CDR3 consists of 15 residues. V gave up 3 bases and J gave up 3 bases, with 15 bases separating them. The CDR3 region is CASSPPQGPFYEQYF. CDR3 nucleotide sequence: TGTGCCAGCTCACCTCCACAGGGACCATTCTACGAGCAGTACTTC.

This clone was recorded at least ten times. The chain couples TRBV5-5 to TRBJ1-5; TRBD1 might be the D (5 bases). This CDR3 spans 15 amino acids. With 2 bases removed from V and 3 bases from J, the gap between germline ends came to 12 bases. Looked up from germline, CDR1 is SGHKS and CDR2 is YYEKEE (reference sequence). The CDR3 nucleotides read TGTGCCAGCAGCTTAGGGGAGGGCATCAATCAGCCCCAGCATTTT. Encoded protein: CASSLGEGINQPQHF.

The chain joins TRBV7-2 to TRBJ2-7, with 7 positions matching TRBD2. CDR3 length: 14 residues. Unmatched junction bases numbered 1, after V lost 2 bases and J lost 0 bases. CDR1 SGHTA and CDR2 FQGNSA come from the germline V gene. CDR3 bases: TGTGCCAGCAGCTTACTAGCGGACTCCTACGAGCAGTACTTC. It is translated as CASSLLADSYEQYF.

The chain is built from TRBV9 and TRBJ2-2, with 7 bases fitting TRBD2. In germline, CDR1 is SGDLS, CDR2 YYNGEE. CDR3 size: 15 residues. With V trimmed by 2 bases and J by 4 bases, 5 bases remained unmatched. CDR3 sequence: CASSVAGTTTGELFF. The DNA of the CDR3 is TGTGCCAGCAGCGTGGCCGGGACTACCACCGGGGAGCTGTTTTTT. Full variable domain (outside the CDR3, taken from reference TRBV9 and TRBJ2-2): DSGVTQTPKHLITATGQRVTLRCSPRSGDLSVYWYQQSLDQGLQFLIQYYNGEERAKGNILERFSAQQFPDLHSELNLSSLELGDSALYFCASSVAGTTTGELFFGEGSRLTVL.

The chain joins TRBV6-6 to TRBJ2-6, with D uncertain. Germline values: CDR1 MNHNY, CDR2 SVGAGI (reference sequence). The CDR3 consists of 13 residues. The V and J ends lost 5 bases and 4 bases respectively, with 6 bases between them. CDR3 in amino acids: CASSISGANVLTF. The CDR3 nucleotides read TGTGCCAGCAGTATATCCGGGGCCAACGTCCTGACTTTC.

The chain employs TRBV6-6 and TRBJ1-3, with D perhaps matching TRBD1 (6 bases). V lost 6 bases to trimming and J lost 5 bases, with 17 bases between them. The length of the CDR3 is 15 residues. Germline V gene sequence: CDR1 MNHNY, CDR2 SVGAGI (reference sequence). The CDR3 is CASSQTGFYRNTIYF. CDR3 nucleotide sequence: TGTGCCAGCAGCCAAACAGGGTTTTATAGAAACACCATATATTTT.

The J gene is TRBJ2-1, the V gene TRBV2; no clear D. V lost 5 bases and J 12 bases, leaving 14 bases between the germline ends. The CDR3 covers 12 residues. Germline lookup yields CDR1 SNHLY and CDR2 FYNNEI. Here the CDR3 DNA reads TGTGCCAGCAGTACTGAGTCACGCTGGCAGTTCTTC. Translation: CASSTESRWQFF.

The chain couples TRBV5-1 to TRBJ2-1, with 10 bases matching TRBD2. The CDR3 spans 14 residues. V gave up 3 bases and J gave up 6 bases; unmatched junction bases: 3. Germline V CDR1 and CDR2: SGHRS, YFSETQ. CDR3 protein: CASSSAGGRNEQFF. CDR3 nucleotides: TGCGCCAGCAGCTCAGCGGGAGGGCGCAATGAGCAGTTCTTC.

In DNA form, the CDR3 reads TGTGCCAGCAGCTTAGGGGGGGGTGGAAACACTGAAGCTTTCTTT. This encodes CASSLGGGGNTEAFF. The J gene is TRBJ1-1, the V gene TRBV7-2; tentatively, D is TRBD1 (5 bases). Per germline, CDR1 SGHTA and CDR2 FQGNSA. The CDR3 runs 15 residues. V dropped 1 base and J dropped 2 bases, with 11 bases sitting between them.